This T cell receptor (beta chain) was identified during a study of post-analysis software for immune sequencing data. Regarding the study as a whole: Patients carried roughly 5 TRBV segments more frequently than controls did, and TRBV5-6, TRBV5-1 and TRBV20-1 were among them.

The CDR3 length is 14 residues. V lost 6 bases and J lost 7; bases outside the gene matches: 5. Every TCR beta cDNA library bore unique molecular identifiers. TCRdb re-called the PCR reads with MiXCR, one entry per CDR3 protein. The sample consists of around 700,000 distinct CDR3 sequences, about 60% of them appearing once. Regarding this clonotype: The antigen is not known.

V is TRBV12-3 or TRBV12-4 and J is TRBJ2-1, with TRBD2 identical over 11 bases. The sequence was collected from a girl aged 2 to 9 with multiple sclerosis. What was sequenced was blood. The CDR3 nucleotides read TGTGCCAGCAGACTAGCGGGGGCCAGGAATGAGCAGTTCTTC. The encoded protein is CASRLAGARNEQFF.